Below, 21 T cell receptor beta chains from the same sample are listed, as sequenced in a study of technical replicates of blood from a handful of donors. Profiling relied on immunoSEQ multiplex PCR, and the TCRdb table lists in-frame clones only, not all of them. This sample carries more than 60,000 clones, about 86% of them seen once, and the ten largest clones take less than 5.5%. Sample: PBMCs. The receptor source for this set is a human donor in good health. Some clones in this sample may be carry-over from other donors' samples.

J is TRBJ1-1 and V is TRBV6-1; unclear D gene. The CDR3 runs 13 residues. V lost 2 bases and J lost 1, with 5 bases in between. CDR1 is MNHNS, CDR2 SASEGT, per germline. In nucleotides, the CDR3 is TGTGCCAGCAGTGAATTGGCGAACACTGAAGCTTTCTTT. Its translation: CASSELANTEAFF.

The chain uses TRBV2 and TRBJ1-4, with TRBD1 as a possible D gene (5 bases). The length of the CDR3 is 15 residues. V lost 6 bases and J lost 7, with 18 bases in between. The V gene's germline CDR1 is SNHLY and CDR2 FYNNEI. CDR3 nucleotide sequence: TGTGCCAGCAGCCCGTCACAGGATATCGGTGAAAAACTGTTTTTT. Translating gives CASSPSQDIGEKLFF. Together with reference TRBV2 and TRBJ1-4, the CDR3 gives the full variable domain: EPEVTQTPSHQVTQMGQEVILRCVPISNHLYFYWYRQILGQKVEFLVSFYNNEISEKSEIFDDQFSVERPDGSNFTLKIRSTKLEDSAMYFCASSPSQDIGEKLFFGSGTQLSVL.

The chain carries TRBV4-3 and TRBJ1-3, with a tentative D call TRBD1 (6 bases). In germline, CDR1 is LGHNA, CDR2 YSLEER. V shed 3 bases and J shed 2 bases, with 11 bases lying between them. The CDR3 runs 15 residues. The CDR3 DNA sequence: TGCGCCAGCAGCCACACAGGGCACACTGGAAACACCATATATTTT. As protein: CASSHTGHTGNTIYF.

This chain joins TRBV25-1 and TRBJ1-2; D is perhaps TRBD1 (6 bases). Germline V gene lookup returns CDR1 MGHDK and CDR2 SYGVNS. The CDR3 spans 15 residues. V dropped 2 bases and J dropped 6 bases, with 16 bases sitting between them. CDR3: CASSELGGADDGYTF. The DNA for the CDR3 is TGTGCCAGCAGTGAACTTGGGGGGGCGGACGATGGCTACACCTTC.

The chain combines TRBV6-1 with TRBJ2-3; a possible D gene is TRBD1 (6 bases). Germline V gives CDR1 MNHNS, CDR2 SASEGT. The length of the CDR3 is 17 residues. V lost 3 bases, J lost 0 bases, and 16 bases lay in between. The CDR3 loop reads CASSDGQRGTSTDTQYF. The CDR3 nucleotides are TGTGCCAGCAGTGACGGACAGAGAGGAACTAGCACAGATACGCAGTATTTT.

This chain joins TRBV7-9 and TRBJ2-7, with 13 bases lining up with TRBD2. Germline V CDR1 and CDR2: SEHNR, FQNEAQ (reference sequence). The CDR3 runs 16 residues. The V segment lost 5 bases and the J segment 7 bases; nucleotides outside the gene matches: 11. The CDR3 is CASSPRGTSGIVEQYF. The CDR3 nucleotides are TGTGCCAGCAGCCCTAGAGGGACTAGCGGGATAGTAGAGCAGTACTTC.

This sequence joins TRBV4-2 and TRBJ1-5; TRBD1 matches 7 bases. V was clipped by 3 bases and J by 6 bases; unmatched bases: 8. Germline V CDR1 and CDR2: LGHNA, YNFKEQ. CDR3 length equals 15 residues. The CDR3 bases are TGTGCCAGCAGCCAGGCTGACAGGGACGGTCAGCCCCAGCATTTT. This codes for CASSQADRDGQPQHF.

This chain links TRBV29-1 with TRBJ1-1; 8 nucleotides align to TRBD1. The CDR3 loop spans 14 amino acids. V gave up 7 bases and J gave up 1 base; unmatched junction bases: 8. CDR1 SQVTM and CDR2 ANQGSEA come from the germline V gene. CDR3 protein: CSALGTGENTEAFF. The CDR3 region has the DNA TGCAGCGCCCTCGGGACAGGAGAGAACACTGAAGCTTTCTTT.

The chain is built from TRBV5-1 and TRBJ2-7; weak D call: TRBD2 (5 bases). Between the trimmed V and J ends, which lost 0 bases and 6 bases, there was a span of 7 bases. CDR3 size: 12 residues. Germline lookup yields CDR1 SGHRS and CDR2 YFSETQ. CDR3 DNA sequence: TGCGCCAGCAGCTTGGTCCGGGGCGAGCAGTACTTC. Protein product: CASSLVRGEQYF.

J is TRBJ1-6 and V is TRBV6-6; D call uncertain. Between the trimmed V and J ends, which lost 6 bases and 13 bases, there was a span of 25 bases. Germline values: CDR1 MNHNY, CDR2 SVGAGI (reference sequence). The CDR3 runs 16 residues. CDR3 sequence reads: CASRAGSAGAGGPLHF. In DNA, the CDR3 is TGTGCCAGCAGAGCGGGAAGCGCAGGTGCGGGCGGGCCCCTCCACTTT.

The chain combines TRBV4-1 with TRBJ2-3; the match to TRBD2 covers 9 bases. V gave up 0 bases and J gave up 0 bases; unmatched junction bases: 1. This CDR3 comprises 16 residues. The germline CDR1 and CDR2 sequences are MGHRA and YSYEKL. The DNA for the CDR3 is TGCGCCAGCAGCCAAGAGAGCGGGGGGAGCACAGATACGCAGTATTTT. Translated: CASSQESGGSTDTQYF.

The CDR3 DNA is TGTGCCAGCAGCTCCGGGACAGGGGTCACCGGGGAGCTGTTTTTT. Protein sequence: CASSSGTGVTGELFF. The chain uses TRBV5-6 and TRBJ2-2, with 10 positions matching TRBD1. Germline CDR1 is SGHDT and CDR2 is YYEEEE. Unmatched junction bases numbered 3, after V lost 3 bases and J lost 4 bases. This CDR3 region has 15 residues.

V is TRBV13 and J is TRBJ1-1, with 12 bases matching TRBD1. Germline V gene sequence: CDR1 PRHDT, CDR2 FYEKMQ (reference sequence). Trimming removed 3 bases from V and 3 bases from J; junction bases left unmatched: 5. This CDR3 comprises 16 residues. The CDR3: CASSFGTGGSYTEAFF. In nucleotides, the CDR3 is TGTGCCAGCAGCTTTGGGACAGGGGGCTCATACACTGAAGCTTTCTTT.

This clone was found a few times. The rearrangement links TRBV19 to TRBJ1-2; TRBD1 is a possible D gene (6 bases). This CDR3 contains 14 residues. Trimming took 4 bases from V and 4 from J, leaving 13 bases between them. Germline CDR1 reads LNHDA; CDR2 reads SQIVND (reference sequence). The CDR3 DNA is TGTGCCAGTAGTACCACCGGGACATTCTATGGCTACACCTTC. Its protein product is CASSTTGTFYGYTF.

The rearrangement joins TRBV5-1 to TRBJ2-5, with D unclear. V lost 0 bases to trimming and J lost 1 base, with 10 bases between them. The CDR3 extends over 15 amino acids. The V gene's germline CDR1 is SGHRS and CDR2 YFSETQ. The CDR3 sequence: CASSLVVGSQETQYF. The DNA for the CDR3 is TGCGCCAGCAGCTTGGTGGTGGGCAGCCAAGAGACCCAGTACTTC.

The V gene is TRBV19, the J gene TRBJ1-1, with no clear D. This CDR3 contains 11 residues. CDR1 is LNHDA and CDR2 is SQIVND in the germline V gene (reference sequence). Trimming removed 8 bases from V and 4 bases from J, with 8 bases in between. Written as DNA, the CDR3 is TGTGCCAGTTCACCGGGCACTGAAGCTTTCTTT. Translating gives CASSPGTEAFF.

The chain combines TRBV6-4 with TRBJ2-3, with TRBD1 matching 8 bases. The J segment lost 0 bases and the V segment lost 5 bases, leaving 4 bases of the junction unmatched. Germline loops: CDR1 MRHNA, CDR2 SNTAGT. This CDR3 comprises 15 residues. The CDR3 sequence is CASSQGDRSTDTQYF. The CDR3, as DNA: TGTGCCAGCAGTCAAGGGGACAGGAGCACAGATACGCAGTATTTT.

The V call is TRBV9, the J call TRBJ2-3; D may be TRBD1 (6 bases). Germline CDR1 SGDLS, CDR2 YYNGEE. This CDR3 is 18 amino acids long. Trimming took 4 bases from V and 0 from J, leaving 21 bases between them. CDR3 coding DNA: TGTGCCAGCAGCCGGTCTCTAGGGGGAACGGTTAGCACAGATACGCAGTATTTT. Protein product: CASSRSLGGTVSTDTQYF.

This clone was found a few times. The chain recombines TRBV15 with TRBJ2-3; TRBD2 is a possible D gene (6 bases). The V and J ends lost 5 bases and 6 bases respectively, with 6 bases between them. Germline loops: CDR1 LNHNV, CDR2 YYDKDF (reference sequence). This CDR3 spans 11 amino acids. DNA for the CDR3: TGTGCCACCAGCGGGGGGGATACGCAGTATTTT. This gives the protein CATSGGDTQYF.

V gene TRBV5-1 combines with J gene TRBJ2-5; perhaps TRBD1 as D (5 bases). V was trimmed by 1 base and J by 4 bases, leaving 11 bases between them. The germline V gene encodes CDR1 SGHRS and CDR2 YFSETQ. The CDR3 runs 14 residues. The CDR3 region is CASSLFGQGETQYF. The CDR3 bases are TGCGCCAGCAGCTTGTTCGGCCAGGGAGAGACCCAGTACTTC.

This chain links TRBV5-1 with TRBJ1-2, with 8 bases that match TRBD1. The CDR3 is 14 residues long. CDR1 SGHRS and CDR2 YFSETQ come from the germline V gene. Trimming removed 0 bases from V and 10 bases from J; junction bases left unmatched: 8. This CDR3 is CASSLGTGGRVYTF. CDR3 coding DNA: TGCGCCAGCAGCTTGGGAACAGGGGGGAGAGTCTACACCTTC.